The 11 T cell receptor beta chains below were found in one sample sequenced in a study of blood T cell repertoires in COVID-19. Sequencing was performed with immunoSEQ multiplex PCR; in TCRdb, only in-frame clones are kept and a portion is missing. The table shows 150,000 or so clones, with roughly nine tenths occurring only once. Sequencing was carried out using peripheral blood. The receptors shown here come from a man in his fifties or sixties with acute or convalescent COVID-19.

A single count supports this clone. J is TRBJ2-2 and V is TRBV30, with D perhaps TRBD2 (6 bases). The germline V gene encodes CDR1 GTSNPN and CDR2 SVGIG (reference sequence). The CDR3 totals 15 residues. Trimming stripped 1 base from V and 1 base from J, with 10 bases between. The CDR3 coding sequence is TGTGCCTGGAGTGCCTCCGGGGGGAACACCGGGGAGCTGTTTTTT. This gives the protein CAWSASGGNTGELFF.

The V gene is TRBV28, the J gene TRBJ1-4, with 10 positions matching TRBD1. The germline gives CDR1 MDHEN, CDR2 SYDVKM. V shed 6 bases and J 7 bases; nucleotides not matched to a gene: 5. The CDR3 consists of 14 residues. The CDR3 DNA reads TGTGCCAGCAGGACAGGGGGCGGCGGTGAAAAACTGTTTTTT. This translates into CASRTGGGGEKLFF.

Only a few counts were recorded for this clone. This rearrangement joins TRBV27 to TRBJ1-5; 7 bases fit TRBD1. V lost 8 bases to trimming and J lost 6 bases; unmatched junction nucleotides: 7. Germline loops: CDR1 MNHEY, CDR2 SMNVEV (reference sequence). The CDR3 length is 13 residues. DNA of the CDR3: TGTGCCAGCGGGATGACAGGGATTCAGCCCCAGCATTTT. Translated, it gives CASGMTGIQPQHF.

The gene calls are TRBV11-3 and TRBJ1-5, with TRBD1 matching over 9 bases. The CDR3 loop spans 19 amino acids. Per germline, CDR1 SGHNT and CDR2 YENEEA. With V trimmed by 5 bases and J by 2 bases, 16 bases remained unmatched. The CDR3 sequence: CASSAHHRGRCGGNQPQHF. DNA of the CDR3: TGTGCCAGCAGCGCACATCACAGGGGGCGATGCGGTGGCAATCAGCCCCAGCATTTT.

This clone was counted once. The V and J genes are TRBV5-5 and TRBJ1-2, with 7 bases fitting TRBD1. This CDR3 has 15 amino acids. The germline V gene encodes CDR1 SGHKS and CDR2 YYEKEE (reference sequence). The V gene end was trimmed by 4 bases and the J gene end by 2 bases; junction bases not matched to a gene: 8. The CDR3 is CASSRQGGLNYGYTF. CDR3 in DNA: TGTGCCAGCAGCCGGCAGGGGGGCTTAAACTATGGCTACACCTTC.

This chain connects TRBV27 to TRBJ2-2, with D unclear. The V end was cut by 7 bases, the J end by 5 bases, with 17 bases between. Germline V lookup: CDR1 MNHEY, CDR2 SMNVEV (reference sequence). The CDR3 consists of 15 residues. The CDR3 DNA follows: TGTGCCAGCACCTTGGGTGGCCCGAGGACCGGGGAGCTGTTTTTT. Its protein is CASTLGGPRTGELFF.

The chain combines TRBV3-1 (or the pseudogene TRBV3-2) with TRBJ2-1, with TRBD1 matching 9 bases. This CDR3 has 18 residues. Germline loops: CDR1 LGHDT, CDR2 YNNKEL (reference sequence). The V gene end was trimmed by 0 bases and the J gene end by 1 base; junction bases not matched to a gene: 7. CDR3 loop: CASSQDLGTGLSYNEQFF. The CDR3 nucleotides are TGTGCCAGCAGCCAAGATTTAGGGACAGGGCTATCCTACAATGAGCAGTTCTTC.

The CDR3 reads CASTRDRNTEAFF. The CDR3 coding sequence is TGTGCCAGCACTAGAGACAGGAACACTGAAGCTTTCTTT. The genes are TRBV6-5 and TRBJ1-1; tentatively, D is TRBD1 (5 bases). This CDR3 has 13 residues. Germline loops: CDR1 MNHEY, CDR2 SVGAGI. Trimming pared 7 bases from V and 1 base from J, leaving 10 bases between.

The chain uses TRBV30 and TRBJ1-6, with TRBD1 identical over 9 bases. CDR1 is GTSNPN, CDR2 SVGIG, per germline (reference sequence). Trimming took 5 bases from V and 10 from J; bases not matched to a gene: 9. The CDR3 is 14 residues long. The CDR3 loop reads CAWGPGQGRSPLHF. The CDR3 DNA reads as TGTGCCTGGGGTCCGGGACAGGGTCGGTCACCCCTCCACTTT.

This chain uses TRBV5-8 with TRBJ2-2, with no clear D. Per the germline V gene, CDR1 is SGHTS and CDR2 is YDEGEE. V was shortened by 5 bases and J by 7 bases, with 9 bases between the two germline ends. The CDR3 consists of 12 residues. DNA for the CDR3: TGTGCCAGCAGGGAGCCACTCGGGGAGCTGTTTTTT. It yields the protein CASREPLGELFF.

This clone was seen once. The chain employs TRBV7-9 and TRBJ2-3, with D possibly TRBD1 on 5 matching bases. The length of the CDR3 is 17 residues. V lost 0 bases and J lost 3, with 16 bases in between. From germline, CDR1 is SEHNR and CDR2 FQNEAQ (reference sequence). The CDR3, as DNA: TGTGCCAGCAGCTTAGCGGATTTGGCCAGGGAAACAGATACGCAGTATTTT. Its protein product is CASSLADLARETDTQYF.